The 29 T cell receptor beta chains reported below all come from one sample, sequenced in a study of T cells in Graves' hyperthyroidism and ophthalmopathy. TCR beta CDR3 region amplification was performed from RNA transcripts. HTBI primers drove first-round RT-PCR of the TCR CDR3. From the multiplex PCR reads, TCRdb called clonotypes with MiXCR, one entry per CDR3 protein. The data contain approximately 430,000 distinct CDR3 sequences, roughly 14% of them seen just once; the ten biggest clones take up about 13%. The sequenced sample was blood. All receptors come from a man between 18 and 29 years old with Graves' ophthalmopathy.

J is TRBJ1-5 and V is TRBV6-1, with 8 bases matching TRBD1. The trim removed 2 bases at V and 3 bases at J, leaving 6 bases unmatched. This CDR3 is 16 amino acids long. The germline V gene has CDR1 MNHNS and CDR2 SASEGT. As DNA, the CDR3 is TGTGCCAGCAGTGAACTGATGGGACAGGTCAATCAGCCCCAGCATTTT. This gives the protein CASSELMGQVNQPQHF.

This chain uses TRBV9 with TRBJ1-4; D call uncertain. This CDR3 region has 17 residues. V was pared by 3 bases and J by 6 bases, with 21 bases between. Germline loops: CDR1 SGDLS, CDR2 YYNGEE. CDR3: CASSGRAGEEVDEKLFF. The CDR3 DNA reads TGTGCCAGCAGCGGGAGGGCCGGGGAGGAAGTAGATGAAAAACTGTTTTTT.

In this sample, this clonotype turned up many times. The rearrangement uses TRBV7-9 and TRBJ2-7, with D tentatively TRBD1 or TRBD2 (5 bases each). The CDR3 loop spans 14 amino acids. Trimming took 1 base from V and 7 from J, leaving 14 bases between them. Germline values: CDR1 SEHNR, CDR2 FQNEAQ (reference sequence). CDR3 DNA: TGTGCCAGCAGCTTAGACGGGGCCCGGGATGAGCAGTACTTC. This codes for CASSLDGARDEQYF.

This clonotype was seen ten or more times. The genes are TRBV18 and TRBJ2-7; D is unclear. Trimming shortened V by 0 bases and J by 3 bases, and 18 bases separated the two germline ends. From germline, CDR1 is KGHSH and CDR2 LQKENI. The CDR3 sequence is 17 residues long. Written as DNA, the CDR3 is TGTGCCAGCTCACCACCGGTAGGTCCACCCTTAATCTACGAGCAGTACTTC. It codes for CASSPPVGPPLIYEQYF. Variable domain in full (rest from reference TRBV18 and TRBJ2-7): NAGVMQNPRHLVRRRGQEARLRCSPMKGHSHVYWYRQLPEEGLKFMVYLQKENIIDESGMPKERFSAEFPKEGPSILRIQQVVRGDSAAYFCASSPPVGPPLIYEQYFGPGTRLTVT.

This clonotype showed up many times. The genes are TRBV3-1 and TRBJ2-7; 8 bases agree with TRBD1. Trimming removed 4 bases from V and 3 bases from J; junction bases left unmatched: 5. From germline, CDR1 is LGHDT and CDR2 YNNKEL (reference sequence). This CDR3 has 14 amino acids. CDR3 amino acids: CASSPRTGLYEQYF. The CDR3 nucleotides read TGTGCCAGCAGCCCGAGGACAGGGCTCTACGAGCAGTACTTC.

This clonotype was counted only a few times. CDR3 sequence reads: CASGEGKAYEQYF. CDR3 sequence (DNA): TGTGCCAGCGGGGAAGGGAAAGCCTACGAGCAGTACTTC. The V call is TRBV27, the J call TRBJ2-7; D remains unclear. CDR3 length: 13 residues. Germline CDR1 MNHEY, CDR2 SMNVEV (reference sequence). With 8 bases removed from V and 2 bases from J, the gap between germline ends came to 13 bases.

This clonotype showed up just a few times. The chain is built from TRBV5-4 and TRBJ1-2, with D uncertain. Germline V lookup: CDR1 SGHNT, CDR2 YYREEE (reference sequence). This CDR3 spans 14 amino acids. The V gene lost 0 bases and the J gene lost 0 bases, with 6 bases spanning the gap. The CDR3 DNA is TGTGCCAGCAGCTTGGACGGCGCTAACTATGGCTACACCTTC. Amino acids: CASSLDGANYGYTF.

The chain couples TRBV6-2 or TRBV6-3 to TRBJ1-2; TRBD1 might be the D (5 bases). V was clipped by 3 bases and J by 4 bases, with 15 bases between them. CDR1 and CDR2 (germline): MNHEY, SVGEGT. The CDR3 totals 15 residues. The CDR3, as DNA: TGTGCCAGCAGTTATCAGAGGGGCTCCTTCTATGGCTACACCTTC. It translates to CASSYQRGSFYGYTF.

The chain carries TRBV5-5 and TRBJ1-2, with D possibly matching TRBD1 (5 bases). The CDR3 covers 14 residues. Germline loops: CDR1 SGHKS, CDR2 YYEKEE (reference sequence). The ends were cut back, 6 bases at V and 4 bases at J, with 16 bases in the middle. CDR3 coding DNA: TGTGCCAGCACACCCGGCCAGGGAGGCTATGGCTACACCTTC. Its translation: CASTPGQGGYGYTF.

Comment on this clonotype: A much larger clone lies a single base off, so this may be a read error. CDR3 bases: TGTACCAGCAGCCGGACAGGGAATAATGAAAAACTGTTTTTT. Residues: CTSSRTGNNEKLFF. This chain links TRBV11-2 with TRBJ1-4, with 8 bases that match TRBD1. The CDR3 covers 14 residues. The germline V gene has CDR1 SGHAT and CDR2 FQNNGV.

This clonotype was counted at least ten times. The chain couples TRBV20-1 to TRBJ2-1, with D tentatively TRBD1 (6 bases). Trimming left V 6 bases short and J 0 bases short, with 18 bases between. The germline V gene has CDR1 DFQATT and CDR2 SNEGSKA (reference sequence). The length of the CDR3 is 16 residues. The chain's CDR3 is CSAPDSFNRSYNEQFF. CDR3 sequence (DNA): TGCAGTGCCCCGGACAGTTTCAACCGCTCCTACAATGAGCAGTTCTTC.

Ten or more counts support this clonotype. This rearrangement joins TRBV15 to TRBJ2-7, with 7 bases lining up with TRBD1. Germline values: CDR1 LNHNV, CDR2 YYDKDF (reference sequence). The junction had 3 bases not matched to a gene; V was cut back by 0 bases and J by 4 bases. The CDR3 is 14 residues long. The CDR3 DNA is TGTGCCACCAGCAGAGACCGACAGGGTTACGAGCAGTACTTC. As protein: CATSRDRQGYEQYF.

Many counts were recorded for this clonotype. The genes are TRBV30 and TRBJ1-6; D is unclear. The V and J ends lost 3 bases and 7 bases respectively, with 10 bases between them. The CDR3 contains 13 residues. Germline V gene sequence: CDR1 GTSNPN, CDR2 SVGIG (reference sequence). The CDR3 loop is CAWRSQANSPLHF. For the CDR3, the DNA is TGTGCCTGGAGATCGCAGGCCAATTCACCCCTCCACTTT.

The chain combines TRBV7-2 with TRBJ1-3; D is undetermined. This CDR3 contains 16 residues. The ends were cut back, 1 base at V and 1 base at J, with 11 bases in the middle. Germline V gives CDR1 SGHTA, CDR2 FQGNSA. The CDR3 region has the DNA TGTGCCAGCAGCTTAGGGCCAGGTACTTCTGGAAACACCATATATTTT. It yields the protein CASSLGPGTSGNTIYF.

This clonotype was counted at least ten times. The chain joins TRBV18 to TRBJ1-1; 8 nucleotides line up with TRBD1. Germline values: CDR1 KGHSH, CDR2 LQKENI. This CDR3 has 16 residues. The V segment lost 6 bases and the J segment 4 bases; nucleotides outside the gene matches: 13. CDR3 sequence reads: CASSPLRQGSGTEAFF. The CDR3 nucleotides read TGTGCCAGCTCTCCTCTGCGACAGGGGTCGGGCACTGAAGCTTTCTTT.

Note on this clonotype: This may arise from a read error, as a much more abundant clone is one base away. The chain employs TRBV5-6 and TRBJ2-7; D gene uncertain. The CDR3 runs 16 residues. V was pared by 4 bases and J by 1 base, with 18 bases between. Germline V lookup: CDR1 SGHDT, CDR2 YYEEEE. This chain's CDR3 is CASSPWAWYLSYEQYF. The CDR3 region has the DNA TGTGCCAGCAGCCCGTGGGCGTGGTACTTATCCTACGAGCAGTACTTC.

This clonotype was counted ten times or more. The chain has TRBV29-1 and TRBJ2-1; tentatively, D is TRBD2 (6 bases). Germline values: CDR1 SQVTM, CDR2 ANQGSEA. This CDR3 has 15 amino acids. V lost 3 bases and J lost 7, with 19 bases in between. Here the CDR3 reads CSVEILAGVGNEQFF. The CDR3 DNA sequence: TGCAGCGTTGAGATACTAGCAGGTGTAGGTAATGAGCAGTTCTTC.

This clonotype was found many times. The chain links TRBV4-1 to TRBJ2-3; a possible D gene is TRBD1 (5 bases). The CDR3 totals 18 residues. Germline V lookup: CDR1 MGHRA, CDR2 YSYEKL. Trimming shortened V by 2 bases and J by 1 base, and 19 bases separated the two germline ends. DNA for the CDR3: TGCGCCAGCAGCCAACTTCCTAGTACGGCGACAGGCACAGATACGCAGTATTTT. Translated: CASSQLPSTATGTDTQYF.

This clonotype appeared many times. The chain carries TRBV3-1 and TRBJ1-1; D uncertain. From germline, CDR1 is LGHDT and CDR2 YNNKEL (reference sequence). This CDR3 contains 17 residues. Trimming stripped 0 bases from V and 1 base from J, with 15 bases between. The CDR3 loop reads CASSQDLLPDSNTEAFF. CDR3 bases: TGTGCCAGCAGCCAAGATCTTCTCCCAGACTCGAACACTGAAGCTTTCTTT.

This clonotype was detected many times. The chain has TRBV15 and TRBJ2-3; perhaps TRBD2 as D (5 bases). V was clipped by 0 bases and J by 3 bases, with 10 bases between them. The CDR3 covers 15 residues. Per the germline V gene, CDR1 is LNHNV and CDR2 is YYDKDF (reference sequence). In nucleotides, the CDR3 is TGTGCCACCAGCAGAGATGGCCTAGCAACAGATACGCAGTATTTT. This encodes CATSRDGLATDTQYF.

Comment on this clonotype: With a much larger clone just one base away, this may be a read error. This chain links TRBV20-1 with TRBJ2-7, with D perhaps matching TRBD1 or TRBD2 (5 bases each). The CDR3 has 14 amino acids. In germline, CDR1 is DFQATT, CDR2 SNEGSKA (reference sequence). V lost 5 bases and J 1 base, leaving 15 bases between the germline ends. The DNA of the CDR3 is TGCAGTGCTGGAGGAAGACAGCCGTCCTACGAGCAGTACTTC. It specifies CSAGGRQPSYEQYF.

Ten or more counts support this clonotype. The chain employs TRBV3-1 and TRBJ2-1, with a tentative D call TRBD2 (5 bases). V lost 2 bases, J lost 7 bases, and 9 bases lay in between. Germline V gene data show CDR1 as LGHDT and CDR2 as YNNKEL (reference sequence). The CDR3 spans 13 residues. CDR3 residues: CASSQSGGNEQFF. The CDR3 DNA is TGTGCCAGCAGCCAAAGCGGTGGTAATGAGCAGTTCTTC.

This clonotype occurred many times. The chain links TRBV5-1 to TRBJ2-1; D not resolved. Germline V gives CDR1 SGHRS, CDR2 YFSETQ. The ends were cut back, 1 base at V and 5 bases at J, with 10 bases in the middle. This CDR3 is 14 amino acids long. CDR3 in amino acids: CASSLTDLNNEQFF. CDR3 bases: TGCGCCAGCAGCTTGACAGACCTGAACAATGAGCAGTTCTTC.

This chain joins TRBV4-2 and TRBJ2-5, with 7 bases lining up with TRBD2. Germline V gene sequence: CDR1 LGHNA, CDR2 YNFKEQ. CDR3 size: 14 residues. J was trimmed by 0 bases and V by 3 bases; bases with no gene match: 1. CDR3 DNA sequence: TGTGCCAGCAGCCATCTAGCGGACCAAGAGACCCAGTACTTC. Translated: CASSHLADQETQYF.

Ten or more counts support this clonotype. The chain employs TRBV6-4 and TRBJ2-3; 7 bases fit TRBD2. J gave up 5 bases and V 3 bases, and 8 bases lay outside the gene matches. Germline V gene data show CDR1 as MRHNA and CDR2 as SNTAGT. This CDR3 has 15 amino acids. The CDR3: CASSESGGSQDTQYF. DNA of the CDR3: TGTGCCAGCAGTGAGTCCGGGGGGTCGCAAGATACGCAGTATTTT.

This clonotype occurred many times. The chain joins TRBV12-5 to TRBJ1-2, with unresolved D. V gave up 6 bases and J gave up 0 bases, with 11 bases separating them. From germline, CDR1 is LGHNT and CDR2 FRNRAP. The CDR3 is 14 amino acids. The CDR3 nucleotides are TGTGCTAGTGGCTCAGGAGCCACTAACTATGGCTACACCTTC. The encoded protein is CASGSGATNYGYTF.

The CDR3 nucleotides are TGTGCCAGCAGTTCGGGGTTGGTCACCTACAATGAGCAGTTCTTC. Its translation: CASSSGLVTYNEQFF. The chain joins TRBV6-2 or TRBV6-3 to TRBJ2-1; D may be TRBD2 (5 bases). The CDR3 consists of 15 residues. The germline gives CDR1 MNHEY, CDR2 SVGEGT. The V end was cut by 4 bases, the J end by 2 bases, with 12 bases between.

This clonotype has just a few counts. The CDR3 region is CASSQQTDPLWANVLTF. CDR3 nucleotide sequence: TGTGCCAGTAGTCAACAGACAGACCCTCTCTGGGCCAACGTCCTGACTTTC. The V and J genes are TRBV19 and TRBJ2-6, with a tentative D call TRBD1 (5 bases). Trimming took off 5 bases at V and 5 bases at J, with 19 bases between the two ends. The CDR3 is 17 residues long. Germline V gives CDR1 LNHDA, CDR2 SQIVND (reference sequence).

A few counts support this clonotype. The chain has TRBV6-1 and TRBJ2-7, with TRBD1 matching 7 bases. The CDR3 has 15 residues. After removal of 6 bases from V and 6 bases from J, the junction contained 14 bases not matched to a gene. Looked up from germline, CDR1 is MNHNS and CDR2 is SASEGT. CDR3 loop: CASSPLTGVGGEQYF. The CDR3, as DNA: TGTGCCAGCAGCCCCCTCACAGGGGTAGGGGGCGAGCAGTACTTC.